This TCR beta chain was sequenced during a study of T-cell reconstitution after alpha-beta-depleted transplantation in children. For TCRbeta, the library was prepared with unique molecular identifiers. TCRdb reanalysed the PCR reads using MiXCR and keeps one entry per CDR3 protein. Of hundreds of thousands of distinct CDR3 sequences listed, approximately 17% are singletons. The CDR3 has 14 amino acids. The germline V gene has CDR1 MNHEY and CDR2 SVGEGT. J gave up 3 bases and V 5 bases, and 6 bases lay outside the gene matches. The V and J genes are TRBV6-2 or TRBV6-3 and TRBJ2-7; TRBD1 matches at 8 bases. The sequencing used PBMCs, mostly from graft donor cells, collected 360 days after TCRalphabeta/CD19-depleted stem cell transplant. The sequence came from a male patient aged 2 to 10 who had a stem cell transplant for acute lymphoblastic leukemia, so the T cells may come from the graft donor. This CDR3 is CASSNQGANYEQYF. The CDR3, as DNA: TGTGCCAGCAGTAATCAGGGGGCTAACTACGAGCAGTACTTC.